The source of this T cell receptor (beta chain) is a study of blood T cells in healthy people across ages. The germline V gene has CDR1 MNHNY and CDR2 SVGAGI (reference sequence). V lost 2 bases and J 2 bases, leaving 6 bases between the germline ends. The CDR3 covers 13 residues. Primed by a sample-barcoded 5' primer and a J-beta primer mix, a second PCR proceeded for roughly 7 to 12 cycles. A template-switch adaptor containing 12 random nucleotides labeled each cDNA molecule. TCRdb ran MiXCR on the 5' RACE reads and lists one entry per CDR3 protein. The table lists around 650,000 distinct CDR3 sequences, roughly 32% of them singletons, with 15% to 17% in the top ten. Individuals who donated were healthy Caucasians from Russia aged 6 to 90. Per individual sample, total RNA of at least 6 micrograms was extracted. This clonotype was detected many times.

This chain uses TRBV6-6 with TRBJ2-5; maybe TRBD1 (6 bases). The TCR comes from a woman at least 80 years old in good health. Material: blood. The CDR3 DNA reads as TGTGCCAGCAGTTACAGGGGGCAAGAGACCCAGTACTTC. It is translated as CASSYRGQETQYF.